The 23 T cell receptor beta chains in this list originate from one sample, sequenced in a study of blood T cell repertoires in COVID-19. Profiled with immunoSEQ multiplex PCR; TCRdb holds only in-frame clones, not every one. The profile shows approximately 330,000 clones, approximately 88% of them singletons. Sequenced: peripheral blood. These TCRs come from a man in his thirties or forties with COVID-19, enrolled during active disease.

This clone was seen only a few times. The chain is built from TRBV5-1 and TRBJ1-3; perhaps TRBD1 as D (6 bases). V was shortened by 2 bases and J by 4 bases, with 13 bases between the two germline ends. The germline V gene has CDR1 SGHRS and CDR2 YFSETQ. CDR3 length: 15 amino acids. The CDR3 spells CASSFETGQGNTIYF. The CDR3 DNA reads TGCGCCAGCAGCTTCGAAACTGGACAGGGAAACACCATATATTTT. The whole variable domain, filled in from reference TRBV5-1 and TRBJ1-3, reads KAGVTQTPRYLIKTRGQQVTLSCSPISGHRSVSWYQQTPGQGLQFLFEYFSETQRNKGNFPGRFSGRQFSNSRSEMNVSTLELGDSALYLCASSFETGQGNTIYFGEGSWLTVV.

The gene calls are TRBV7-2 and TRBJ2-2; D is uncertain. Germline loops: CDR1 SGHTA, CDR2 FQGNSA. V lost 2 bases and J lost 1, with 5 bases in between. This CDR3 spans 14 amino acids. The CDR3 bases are TGTGCCAGCAGCTTAATCCTGAACACCGGGGAGCTGTTTTTT. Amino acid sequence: CASSLILNTGELFF.

DNA for the CDR3: TGTGCCAGCAGCTTAGGTGGGGGCAGGGAGACCCAGTACTTC. Its protein is CASSLGGGRETQYF. The V and J genes are TRBV7-8 and TRBJ2-5, with D tentatively TRBD1 (6 bases). The CDR3 covers 14 residues. The germline gives CDR1 SGHVS, CDR2 FQNEAQ. The germline V and J ends were trimmed by 1 base and 5 bases, with 11 bases remaining between them.

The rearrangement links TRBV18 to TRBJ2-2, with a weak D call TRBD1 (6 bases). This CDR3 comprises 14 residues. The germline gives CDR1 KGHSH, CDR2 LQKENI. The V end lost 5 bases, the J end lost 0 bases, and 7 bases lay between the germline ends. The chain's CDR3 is CASSGQSNTGELFF. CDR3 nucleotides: TGTGCCAGCTCAGGACAGTCGAACACCGGGGAGCTGTTTTTT.

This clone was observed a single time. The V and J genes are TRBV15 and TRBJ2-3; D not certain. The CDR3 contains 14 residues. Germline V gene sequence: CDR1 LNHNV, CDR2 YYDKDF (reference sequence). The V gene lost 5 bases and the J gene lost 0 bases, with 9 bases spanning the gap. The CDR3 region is CATSQTLSTDTQYF. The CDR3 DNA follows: TGTGCCACCAGCCAGACACTTAGCACAGATACGCAGTATTTT. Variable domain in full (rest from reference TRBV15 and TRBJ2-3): DAMVIQNPRYQVTQFGKPVTLSCSQTLNHNVMYWYQQKSSQAPKLLFHYYDKDFNNEADTPDNFQSRRPNTSFCFLDIRSPGLGDTAMYLCATSQTLSTDTQYFGPGTRLTVL.

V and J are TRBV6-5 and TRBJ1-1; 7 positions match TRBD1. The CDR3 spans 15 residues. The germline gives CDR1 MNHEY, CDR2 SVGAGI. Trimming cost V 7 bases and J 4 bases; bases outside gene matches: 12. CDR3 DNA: TGTGCCAGCAAAGGGGACAGACTCCTGGCCACTGAAGCTTTCTTT. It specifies CASKGDRLLATEAFF.

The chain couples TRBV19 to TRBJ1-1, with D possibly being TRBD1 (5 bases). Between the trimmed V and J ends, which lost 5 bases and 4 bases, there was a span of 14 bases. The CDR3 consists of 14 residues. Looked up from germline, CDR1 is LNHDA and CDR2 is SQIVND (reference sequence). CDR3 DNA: TGTGCCAGTAGTCGAAGGGGACTTCGCACTGAAGCTTTCTTT. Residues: CASSRRGLRTEAFF.

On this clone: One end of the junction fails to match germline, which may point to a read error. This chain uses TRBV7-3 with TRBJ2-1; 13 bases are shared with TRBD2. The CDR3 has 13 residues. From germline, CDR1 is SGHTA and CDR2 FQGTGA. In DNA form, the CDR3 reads TGTGCCAGCAGCTCGGGACTAGCGGGAAGGCGGGTCTTC. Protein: CASSSGLAGRRVF.

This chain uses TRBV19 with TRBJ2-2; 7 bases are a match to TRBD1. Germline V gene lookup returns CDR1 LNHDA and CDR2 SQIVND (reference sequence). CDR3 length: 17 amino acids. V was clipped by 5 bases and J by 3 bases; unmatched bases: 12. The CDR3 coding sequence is TGTGCCAGTAGTCCCCGAAGGACAGGTGGGTACACCGGGGAGCTGTTTTTT. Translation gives CASSPRRTGGYTGELFF.

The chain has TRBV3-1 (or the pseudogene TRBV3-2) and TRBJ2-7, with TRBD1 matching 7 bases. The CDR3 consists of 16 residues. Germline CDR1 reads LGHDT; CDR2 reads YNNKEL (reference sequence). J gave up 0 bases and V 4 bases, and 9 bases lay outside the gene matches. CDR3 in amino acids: CASSRNGRDSSYEQYF. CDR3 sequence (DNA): TGTGCCAGCAGCCGAAATGGACGGGACAGCTCCTACGAGCAGTACTTC.

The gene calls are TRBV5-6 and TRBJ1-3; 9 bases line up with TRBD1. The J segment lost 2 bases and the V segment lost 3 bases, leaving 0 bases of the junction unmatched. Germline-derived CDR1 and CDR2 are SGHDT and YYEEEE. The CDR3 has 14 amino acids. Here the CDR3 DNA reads TGTGCCAGCAGCTGGGACAGGGCTGGAAACACCATATATTTT. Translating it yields CASSWDRAGNTIYF.

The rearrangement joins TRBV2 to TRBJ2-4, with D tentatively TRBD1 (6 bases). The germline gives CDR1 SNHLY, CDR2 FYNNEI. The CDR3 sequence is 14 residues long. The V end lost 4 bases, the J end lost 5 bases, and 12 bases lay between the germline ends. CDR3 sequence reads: CASSAAGAQNIQYF. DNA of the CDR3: TGTGCCAGCAGTGCTGCAGGGGCACAAAACATTCAGTACTTC. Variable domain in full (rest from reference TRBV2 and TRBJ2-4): EPEVTQTPSHQVTQMGQEVILRCVPISNHLYFYWYRQILGQKVEFLVSFYNNEISEKSEIFDDQFSVERPDGSNFTLKIRSTKLEDSAMYFCASSAAGAQNIQYFGAGTRLSVL.

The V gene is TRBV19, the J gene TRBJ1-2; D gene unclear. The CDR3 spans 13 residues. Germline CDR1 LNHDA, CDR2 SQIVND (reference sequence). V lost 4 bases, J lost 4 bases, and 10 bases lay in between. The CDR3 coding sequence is TGTGCCAGTAGTAGCGGCAGTTTCTATGGCTACACCTTC. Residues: CASSSGSFYGYTF.

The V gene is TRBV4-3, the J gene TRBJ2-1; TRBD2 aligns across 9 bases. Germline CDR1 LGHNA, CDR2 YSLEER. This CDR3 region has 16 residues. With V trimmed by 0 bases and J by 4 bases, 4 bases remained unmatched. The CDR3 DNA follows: TGCGCCAGCAGCCAAGATGCGGGGGGGGGATACAATGAGCAGTTCTTC. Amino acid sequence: CASSQDAGGGYNEQFF.

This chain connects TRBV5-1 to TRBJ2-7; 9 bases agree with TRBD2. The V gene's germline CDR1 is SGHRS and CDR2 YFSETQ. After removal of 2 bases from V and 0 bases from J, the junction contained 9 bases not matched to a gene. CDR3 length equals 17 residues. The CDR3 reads CASSFMVAGALSYEQYF. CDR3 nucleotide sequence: TGCGCCAGCAGCTTCATGGTAGCGGGAGCCCTCTCCTACGAGCAGTACTTC.

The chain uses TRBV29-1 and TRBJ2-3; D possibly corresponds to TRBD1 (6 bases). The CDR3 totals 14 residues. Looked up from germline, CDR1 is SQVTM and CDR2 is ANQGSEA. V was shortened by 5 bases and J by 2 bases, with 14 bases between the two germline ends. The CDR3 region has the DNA TGCAGCGTTTCGGACAGACTTTTCACAGATACGCAGTATTTT. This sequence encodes CSVSDRLFTDTQYF.

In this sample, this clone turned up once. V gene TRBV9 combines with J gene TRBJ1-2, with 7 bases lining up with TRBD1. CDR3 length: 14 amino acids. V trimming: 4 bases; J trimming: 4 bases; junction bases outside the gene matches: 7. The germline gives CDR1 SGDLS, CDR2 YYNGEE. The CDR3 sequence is CASSPTGQIYGYTF. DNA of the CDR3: TGTGCCAGCAGCCCAACGGGACAGATCTATGGCTACACCTTC.

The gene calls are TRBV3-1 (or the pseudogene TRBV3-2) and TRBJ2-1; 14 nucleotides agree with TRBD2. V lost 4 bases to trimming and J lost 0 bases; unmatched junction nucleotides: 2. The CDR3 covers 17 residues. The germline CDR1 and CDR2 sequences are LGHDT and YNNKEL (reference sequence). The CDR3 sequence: CASSRTSGGPSYNEQFF. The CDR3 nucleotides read TGTGCCAGCAGCCGGACTAGCGGGGGGCCCTCCTACAATGAGCAGTTCTTC.

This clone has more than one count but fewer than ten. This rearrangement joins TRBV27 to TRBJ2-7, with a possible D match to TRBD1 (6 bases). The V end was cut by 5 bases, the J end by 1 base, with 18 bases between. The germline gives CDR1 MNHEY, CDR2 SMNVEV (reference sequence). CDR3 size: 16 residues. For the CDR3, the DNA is TGTGCCAGCAGTGACCTATCCGGGACACCATCCTACGAGCAGTACTTC. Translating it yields CASSDLSGTPSYEQYF.

The CDR3 region is CATKRGLGSYNEQFF. The CDR3 DNA sequence: TGCGCCACCAAGAGGGGGTTAGGCTCCTACAATGAGCAGTTCTTC. The chain joins TRBV5-1 to TRBJ2-1, with D possibly matching TRBD1 (6 bases). Germline values: CDR1 SGHRS, CDR2 YFSETQ. The CDR3 is 15 residues long. V lost 9 bases, J lost 0 bases, and 16 bases lay in between.

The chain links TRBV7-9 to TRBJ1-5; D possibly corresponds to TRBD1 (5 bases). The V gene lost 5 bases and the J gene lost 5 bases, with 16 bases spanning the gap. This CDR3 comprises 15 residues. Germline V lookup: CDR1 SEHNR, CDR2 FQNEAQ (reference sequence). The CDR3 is CASSPRDGGDQPQHF. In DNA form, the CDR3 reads TGTGCCAGCAGCCCCAGGGACGGGGGGGATCAGCCCCAGCATTTT.

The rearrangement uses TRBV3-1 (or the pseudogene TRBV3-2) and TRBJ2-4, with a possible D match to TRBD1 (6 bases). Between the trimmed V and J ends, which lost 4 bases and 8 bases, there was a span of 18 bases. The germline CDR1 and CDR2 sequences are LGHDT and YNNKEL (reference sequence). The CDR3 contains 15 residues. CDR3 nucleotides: TGTGCCAGCAGCCTCGCCGCCAGGGGCAAGTACATTCAGTACTTC. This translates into CASSLAARGKYIQYF.

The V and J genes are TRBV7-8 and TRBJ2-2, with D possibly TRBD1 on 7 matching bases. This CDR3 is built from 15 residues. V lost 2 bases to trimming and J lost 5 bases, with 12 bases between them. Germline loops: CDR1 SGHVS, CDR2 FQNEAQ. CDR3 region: CASSLFQGGTGELFF. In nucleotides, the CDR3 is TGTGCCAGCAGCTTATTTCAGGGGGGAACCGGGGAGCTGTTTTTT.